These 8 T cell receptor beta chains originate from one sample sequenced in a study of high-grade serous ovarian cancer treatment subgroups. Clones were read by immunoSEQ multiplex PCR, and TCRdb kept only the in-frame ones, dropping some. Of roughly 5,300 clones in the sample, roughly 75% were seen once. Tumor samples were obtained before definitive surgery or chemotherapy. Sequenced input: tumor tissue. Receptor source: a human patient with high-grade serous ovarian cancer.

The V gene is TRBV11-3, the J gene TRBJ2-1, with D perhaps matching TRBD2 (6 bases). The CDR3 runs 12 residues. CDR1 SGHNT and CDR2 YENEEA come from the germline V gene. V lost 3 bases, J lost 10 bases, and 10 bases lay in between. CDR3 region: CASSLPGREQFF. Written as DNA, the CDR3 is TGTGCCAGCAGCTTGCCGGGGAGGGAGCAGTTCTTC.

The chain carries TRBV5-1 and TRBJ1-6; maybe TRBD1 (5 bases). The CDR3 covers 16 residues. The germline V and J ends were trimmed by 1 base and 7 bases, with 15 bases remaining between them. CDR1 and CDR2 from the germline V gene are SGHRS and YFSETQ. Written as DNA, the CDR3 is TGCGCCAGCAGCTTGTCCGTGGGCTCAGGGAATTCACCCCTCCACTTT. This gives the protein CASSLSVGSGNSPLHF.

The chain employs TRBV5-1 and TRBJ2-1; 11 nucleotides align to TRBD2. Germline trimming cut 4 bases from V and 3 bases from J; bases unmatched to any gene: 3. Germline CDR1 and CDR2: SGHRS and YFSETQ. This CDR3 region has 15 residues. The CDR3 region is CASSTTSGVYNEQFF. The CDR3 region has the DNA TGCGCCAGCAGCACGACTAGCGGGGTCTACAATGAGCAGTTCTTC.

This clone was counted only a few times. V gene TRBV14 combines with J gene TRBJ1-1; D uncertain. Trimming pared 0 bases from V and 1 base from J, leaving 3 bases between. The CDR3 runs to 13 residues. Per the germline V gene, CDR1 is SGHDN and CDR2 is FVKESK. CDR3 protein: CASSQDTNTEAFF. The CDR3 nucleotides are TGTGCCAGCAGCCAAGATACGAACACTGAAGCTTTCTTT.

The V and J genes are TRBV4-1 and TRBJ1-1; D is possibly TRBD1 (5 bases). Germline loops: CDR1 MGHRA, CDR2 YSYEKL. The CDR3 is made up of 17 amino acids. V dropped 1 base and J dropped 1 base, with 16 bases sitting between them. The CDR3 DNA reads TGCGCCAGCAGCCAAGGCGGAGACAGCTGGAAGAACACTGAAGCTTTCTTT. Translation gives CASSQGGDSWKNTEAFF.

On this clone itself: One junction end does not reproduce the germline sequence, and a read error may be involved. J is TRBJ1-6 and V is TRBV5-1; 11 bases align to TRBD1. There are 16 residues in the CDR3. Looked up from germline, CDR1 is SGHRS and CDR2 is YFSETQ. The chain's CDR3 is CASSSGQGVYSSPLHF. The DNA for the CDR3 is TGCGCCAGCAGCTCGGGACAGGGGGTATATAGTTCACCCCTCCACTTT.

This chain links TRBV19 with TRBJ1-1, with TRBD1 matching 7 bases. CDR3 size: 14 residues. Germline CDR1 reads LNHDA; CDR2 reads SQIVND (reference sequence). Trimming took 4 bases from V and 1 from J; bases not matched to a gene: 3. In DNA, the CDR3 is TGTGCCAGTAGTACCCAGGGGGGGAACACTGAAGCTTTCTTT. Its translation is CASSTQGGNTEAFF.

This rearrangement joins TRBV10-2 to TRBJ2-5; TRBD2 matches at 12 bases. This CDR3 contains 19 residues. Germline lookup yields CDR1 WSHSY and CDR2 SAAADI. V dropped 3 bases and J dropped 0; count of bases not matched to a gene: 11. CDR3 bases: TGCGCCAGCAGTGAAGGGACAGGGTGGACTAGCGGGGACCAAGAGACCCAGTACTTC. This translates into CASSEGTGWTSGDQETQYF.